This T cell receptor (beta chain) was retrieved from a study of beta chain features in type 1 diabetes. Sorting with CD45RO/CCR7/CD25/CD127/CD95/CD27 yielded naive, central memory, regulatory and stem-like memory CD4+ cells. Populations obtained by sorting all exceeded 95% purity. Expressed TCRB transcripts were sequenced because the isolated RNA had all been reverse transcribed beforehand. Produced via immunoSEQ multiplex PCR; TCRdb's table is partial and in-frame only. In the table there are 250,000 to 350,000 clones, 12% to 15% of which are singletons. The receptor's source is a man aged 30-40 years in good health. Material for sequencing was central memory CD4+ T cells from blood.

This CDR3 is CASSSKGQSNGYTF. Written as DNA, the CDR3 is TGTGCCAGCAGTTCCAAAGGACAGTCCAATGGCTACACCTTC. The J gene is TRBJ1-2, the V gene TRBV6-1; TRBD1 is a possible D gene (6 bases). The CDR3 totals 14 residues. CDR1 is MNHNS and CDR2 is SASEGT in the germline V gene. The V end lost 5 bases, the J end lost 6 bases, and 16 bases lay between the germline ends.